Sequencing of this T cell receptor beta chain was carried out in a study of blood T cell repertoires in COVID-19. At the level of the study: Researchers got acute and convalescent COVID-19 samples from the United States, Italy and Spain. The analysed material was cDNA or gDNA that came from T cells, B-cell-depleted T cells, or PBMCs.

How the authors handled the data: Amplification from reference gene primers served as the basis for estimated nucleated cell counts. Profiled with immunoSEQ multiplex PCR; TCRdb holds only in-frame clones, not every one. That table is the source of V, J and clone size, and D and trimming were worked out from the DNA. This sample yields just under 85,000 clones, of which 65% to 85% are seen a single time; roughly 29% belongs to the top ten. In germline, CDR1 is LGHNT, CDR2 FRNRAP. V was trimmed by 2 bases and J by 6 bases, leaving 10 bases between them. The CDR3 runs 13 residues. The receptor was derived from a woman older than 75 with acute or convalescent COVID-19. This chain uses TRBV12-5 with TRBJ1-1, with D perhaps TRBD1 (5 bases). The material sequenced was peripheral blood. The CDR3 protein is CASGLSGLPEAFF. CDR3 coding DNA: TGTGCTAGTGGTTTGTCGGGACTACCTGAAGCTTTCTTT.